This is a list of T cell receptor beta chains from one sample in a study of CD8+ T cells in alopecia areata. Data came from immunoSEQ multiplex PCR; TCRdb stores just in-frame clones and leaves some out. The sample has under 200,000 clones, just over 65% seen once; the top ten hold more than 0.7%. Here the sequenced sample was CD4+ T cells sorted from blood, taken at week 4, from a patient treated with tofacitinib. The origin of the receptors is a human donor with alopecia areata. CDR3s include the opening cysteine and the closing phenylalanine or tryptophan. D genes are given only for firm matches. Clone size appears in some rows only: once, few, many, or a class for an expanded clone.

d_call,cdr3_length,clone_size,j_call,v_call,cdr3_nt,cdr3_aa
TRBD2,12,.,TRBJ2-5,TRBV10-3,TGTGCCATCGCTACTAGCGTAGAGACCCAGTACTTC,CAIATSVETQYF
TRBD2,15,.,TRBJ2-7,TRBV9,TGTGCCAGCAGCGTATCACCGGGACTAGCGACCGAGCAGTACTTC,CASSVSPGLATEQYF
.,12,.,TRBJ2-5,TRBV29-1,TGCAGCGTTCTGGCGAGTGAAGAGACCCAGTACTTC,CSVLASEETQYF
TRBD1,14,.,TRBJ2-7,TRBV19,TGTGCCAGTAGCCGGGACAGGAATTCCTACGAGCAGTACTTC,CASSRDRNSYEQYF
.,13,.,TRBJ2-3,TRBV6-5,TGTGCCAGCAGCCGGGACTTCACAGATACGCAGTATTTT,CASSRDFTDTQYF
.,11,.,TRBJ1-2,TRBV5-6,TGTGCCAGCAGCTTAGAAGGGCTCTGGACCTTC,CASSLEGLWTF
TRBD1,13,few,TRBJ2-5,TRBV29-1,TGCAGCGTTGCTGGGACAGAACAAGAGACCCAGTACTTC,CSVAGTEQETQYF
.,13,.,TRBJ2-2,TRBV7-9,TGTGCCAGCAGCTCTCGAGACACCGGGGAGCTGTTTTTT,CASSSRDTGELFF
.,14,.,TRBJ2-7,TRBV18,TGTGCCAGCTCACGGTCGGGGGACAACTACGAGCAGTACTTC,CASSRSGDNYEQYF
.,13,once,TRBJ2-2,TRBV30,TGTGCCTGGAGTGGTCTAGCGTTCGGGGAGCTGTTTTTT,CAWSGLAFGELFF
.,16,.,TRBJ1-5,TRBV27,TGTGCCAGCAGTTTAGTGTCAGGGACGATTAGTCAGCCCCAGCATTTT,CASSLVSGTISQPQHF
.,13,.,TRBJ2-2,TRBV30,TGTGCCTGGAGTGCTAAAGCCGCCGGGGAGCTGTTTTTT,CAWSAKAAGELFF
.,13,few,TRBJ2-7,TRBV30,TGTGCCTGGAGTGTTTGTCGCGGGTGCGAGCAGTACTTC,CAWSVCRGCEQYF
TRBD1,15,many,TRBJ1-1,TRBV2,TGTGCCACCCGGGACAGGGGATTTATGAACACTGAAGCTTTCTTT,CATRDRGFMNTEAFF
.,15,few,TRBJ2-2,TRBV5-4,TGTGCCAGCAGCTTTTCCGGGCTTAGCACCGGGGAGCTGTTTTTT,CASSFSGLSTGELFF
.,15,few,TRBJ2-5,TRBV7-6,TGTGCCAGCAGCTTAGACCCCACCGCCGGTGGGACCCAGTACTTC,CASSLDPTAGGTQYF
TRBD1,15,.,TRBJ2-6,TRBV30,TGTGCCTGGAGCTTCGGGACAGCCGGGGCCAACGTCCTGACTTTC,CAWSFGTAGANVLTF
TRBD1,15,.,TRBJ2-1,TRBV9,TGTGCCAGCAGCGCCTTTACGACAGGGAACAATGAGCAGTTCTTC,CASSAFTTGNNEQFF
TRBD1,13,.,TRBJ1-2,TRBV7-9,TGTGCCAGCAGCTTGACAGGGGGCAATGGCTACACCTTC,CASSLTGGNGYTF
.,15,few,TRBJ1-1,TRBV7-2,TGTGCCAGCAGCCCCAGCTGGGGGGTTGGTACTGAAGCTTTCTTT,CASSPSWGVGTEAFF
.,12,few,TRBJ2-5,TRBV29-1,TGCAGCGTGGGACAAGTTCTAGAGACCCAGTACTTC,CSVGQVLETQYF
TRBD1,13,.,TRBJ1-6,TRBV29-1,TGCAGCGTCGAGGGGACAGCAAATTCACCCCTCCACTTT,CSVEGTANSPLHF
.,15,.,TRBJ1-5,TRBV19,TGTGCCAGTAGTAACCACCTGCAGGCCAATCAGCCCCAGCATTTT,CASSNHLQANQPQHF
.,16,.,TRBJ2-2,TRBV30,TGTGCCTGGAGTGTATTCGGCCAGGGGTACACCGGGGAGCTGTTTTTT,CAWSVFGQGYTGELFF
TRBD1,15,.,TRBJ2-7,TRBV6-5,TGTGCCAGCAGCCTCGGACAGGGGGGCTCCTACGAGCAGTACTTC,CASSLGQGGSYEQYF
.,11,.,TRBJ2-5,TRBV20-1,TGCAGTGCTTTGACAAAAGAGACCCAGTACTTC,CSALTKETQYF
TRBD1,15,.,TRBJ1-6,TRBV9,TGTGCCAGCAGCGTAGAGGGGACAGGAAATTCACCCCTCCACTTT,CASSVEGTGNSPLHF
TRBD1,16,.,TRBJ2-7,TRBV5-1,TGCGCCAGCAGCTCGCCCTACAGGGGTTCGTCCTACGAGCAGTACTTC,CASSSPYRGSSYEQYF
TRBD1,13,few,TRBJ1-2,TRBV30,TGTGCCTGGGACCGGGACAGGGGCTATGGCTACACCTTC,CAWDRDRGYGYTF
.,13,.,TRBJ2-2,TRBV5-4,TGTGCCAGCAGCTTTCCGGGCCCGAGGGAGCTGTTTTTT,CASSFPGPRELFF
.,11,.,TRBJ2-1,TRBV7-8,TGTGCCAGCAGCTTCCGACTCGAGCAGTTCTTC,CASSFRLEQFF
.,14,.,TRBJ1-5,TRBV2,TGTGCCAGCACCCCTATGTCAGACAATCAGCCCCAGCATTTT,CASTPMSDNQPQHF
TRBD2,16,.,TRBJ2-5,TRBV5-4,TGTGCCAGCAGCTTTCGACTAGCGGACTACCAAGAGACCCAGTACTTC,CASSFRLADYQETQYF
.,13,few,TRBJ1-1,TRBV18,TGTGCCAGCTCCTTCGGTGGAGACACTGAAGCTTTCTTT,CASSFGGDTEAFF
.,15,.,TRBJ2-5,TRBV18,TGTGCCAGCTCACTGGGGATCGCAACTGCAGAGACCCAGTACTTC,CASSLGIATAETQYF
TRBD1,14,.,TRBJ1-1,TRBV4-1,TGCGCCAGCAGCCAAGTGACAGGGAGCACTGAAGCTTTCTTT,CASSQVTGSTEAFF
.,15,.,TRBJ1-1,TRBV5-1,TGCGCCAGCAGCTTGGCCCCGGGCATGAACACTGAAGCTTTCTTT,CASSLAPGMNTEAFF
.,15,once,TRBJ1-1,TRBV7-2,TGTGCCAGCAGCTTAGTTGGCAACTCGAACACTGAAGCTTTCTTT,CASSLVGNSNTEAFF
.,14,.,TRBJ1-2,TRBV5-1,TGCGCCAGCAGCTTGGTGACGGAGGCTTATGGCTACACCTTC,CASSLVTEAYGYTF
.,13,.,TRBJ1-2,TRBV19,TGTGCCAGTAGTGCACAGGGTGACTATGGCTACACCTTC,CASSAQGDYGYTF
.,15,.,TRBJ2-1,TRBV9,TGTGCCAGCAGCGTGGACGGGGGCCAATACAATGAGCAGTTCTTC,CASSVDGGQYNEQFF
.,13,.,TRBJ2-7,TRBV4-1,TGCGCCAGCAGCCAAAGACTAGGGATTCGGCAGTACTTC,CASSQRLGIRQYF
.,13,.,TRBJ2-7,TRBV9,TGTGCCAGCAGCCGCAGGGAGTACTACGAGCAGTACTTC,CASSRREYYEQYF
.,12,.,TRBJ1-6,TRBV30,TGTGCCTGGAGTGCAGGAAATTCACCCCTCCACTTT,CAWSAGNSPLHF